Shown below are 2 T cell receptor beta chains from a single sample sequenced in a study of shared clonotypes between healthy human individuals. Only in-frame clones appear in the TCRdb table, and some are missing; sequencing was by immunoSEQ multiplex PCR. This sample has over 850,000 clones, with 70% to 80% found just once. Sequenced material: memory CD4+ T cells from PBMCs. Subset denoted: CD45RA-negative fraction. These receptors all stem from a man between 18 and 35 years old in good health. Some clones in this sample may be carry-over from other donors' samples.

The chain couples TRBV7-9 to TRBJ1-5, with 7 bases identical to TRBD1. Germline-derived CDR1 and CDR2 are SEHNR and FQNEAQ (reference sequence). Losses at the gene ends were 5 bases for V and 6 bases for J; bases not matched to a gene: 7. CDR3 length: 14 residues. The CDR3 loop is CASSRTGTFQPQHF. As DNA, the CDR3 is TGTGCCAGCAGCCGGACAGGCACTTTTCAGCCCCAGCATTTT.

The V and J genes are TRBV5-4 and TRBJ2-7; 11 bases are a match to TRBD2. Germline CDR1 reads SGHNT; CDR2 reads YYREEE (reference sequence). The CDR3 length is 15 residues. V was clipped by 1 base and J by 5 bases; unmatched bases: 5. CDR3 DNA sequence: TGTGCCAGCAGCTTGTTTAGCGGGAGGGCCCACGAGCAGTACTTC. Its translation is CASSLFSGRAHEQYF.